Following are 25 T cell receptor beta chains from one sample sequenced in a study of a mutant IDH1 vaccine in newly diagnosed glioma. The protocol was immunoSEQ multiplex PCR, while the TCRdb copy is restricted to in-frame clones and leaves out a portion. This repertoire shows around 49,000 clones, about three quarters found once; its top ten account for around 4.9%. No antigens are known for them. Time point: week 5, during vaccination. Vaccination comprised doses that each held 300 ug of mutant IDH1 20-mer peptide, plus topical imiquimod. The input for sequencing was PBMCs, taken from a glioma patient whose treatment included an IDH1 peptide vaccine. These receptors all stem from a man in his fifties with glioma.

V and J are TRBV30 and TRBJ2-1, with a tentative D call TRBD2 (6 bases). Germline values: CDR1 GTSNPN, CDR2 SVGIG (reference sequence). CDR3 length: 13 amino acids. V was trimmed by 2 bases and J by 9 bases, leaving 14 bases between them. Written as DNA, the CDR3 is TGTGCCTGGAGTACGCGGGGCTGGGCTGAGCAGTTCTTC. It codes for CAWSTRGWAEQFF.

The V and J genes are TRBV5-8 and TRBJ1-2, with 8 nucleotides matching TRBD1. Trimming removed 0 bases from V and 7 bases from J; junction bases left unmatched: 5. The germline gives CDR1 SGHTS, CDR2 YDEGEE. The CDR3 extends over 14 amino acids. The CDR3 is CASSLVWQGAGYTF. CDR3 nucleotides: TGTGCCAGCAGCTTGGTATGGCAGGGGGCTGGCTACACCTTC.

The chain links TRBV9 to TRBJ2-7, with 7 positions matching TRBD1. CDR3 size: 14 residues. The V and J ends lost 0 bases and 2 bases, in that order; junction bases with no gene match: 2. Germline V gene lookup returns CDR1 SGDLS and CDR2 YYNGEE. The CDR3 region is CASSVGGTAYEQYF. In nucleotides, the CDR3 is TGTGCCAGCAGCGTAGGAGGGACAGCCTACGAGCAGTACTTC.

The chain employs TRBV19 and TRBJ1-5; unclear D gene. Germline V gene sequence: CDR1 LNHDA, CDR2 SQIVND (reference sequence). Trimming left V 4 bases short and J 3 bases short, with 13 bases between. CDR3 length equals 15 residues. The CDR3 reads CASSTSGGYNQPQHF. CDR3 sequence (DNA): TGTGCCAGTAGTACCTCAGGAGGGTACAATCAGCCCCAGCATTTT.

The chain carries TRBV18 and TRBJ2-1; D is ambiguous. Looked up from germline, CDR1 is KGHSH and CDR2 is LQKENI. The V gene lost 0 bases and the J gene lost 6 bases, with 6 bases spanning the gap. This CDR3 comprises 13 residues. The CDR3 loop reads CASSPPSFNEQFF. For the CDR3, the DNA is TGTGCCAGCTCACCACCGAGCTTCAATGAGCAGTTCTTC.

V and J are TRBV4-3 and TRBJ2-3; no clear D. CDR1 and CDR2 (germline): LGHNA, YSLEER. The CDR3 spans 15 residues. V was trimmed by 3 bases and J by 1 base, leaving 11 bases between them. The CDR3 reads CASSQAEQGTDTQYF. CDR3 DNA sequence: TGCGCCAGCAGCCAGGCCGAGCAGGGCACAGATACGCAGTATTTT.

The chain has TRBV6-6 and TRBJ2-6; D not resolved. The CDR3 has 15 residues. From germline, CDR1 is MNHNY and CDR2 SVGAGI (reference sequence). With 5 bases removed from V and 1 base from J, the gap between germline ends came to 9 bases. CDR3 protein: CASSDPGSGANVLTF. The CDR3 DNA follows: TGTGCCAGCAGTGACCCCGGGTCTGGGGCCAACGTCCTGACTTTC.

The chain joins TRBV5-6 to TRBJ2-7; D call uncertain. V was clipped by 7 bases and J by 6 bases, with 11 bases between them. This CDR3 has 11 amino acids. Germline CDR1 SGHDT, CDR2 YYEEEE. The CDR3 protein is CASEGRREQYF. CDR3 nucleotides: TGTGCCAGCGAAGGGCGGCGCGAGCAGTACTTC.

Written as DNA, the CDR3 is TGTGCCAGCAGTTACGGGGACAGGGGGAACGAGCAGTACTTC. Its translation is CASSYGDRGNEQYF. The chain recombines TRBV6-5 with TRBJ2-7; 11 bases fit TRBD1. Germline V gene data show CDR1 as MNHEY and CDR2 as SVGAGI. V was clipped by 2 bases and J by 5 bases; unmatched bases: 2. This CDR3 is 14 amino acids long.

The chain couples TRBV5-1 to TRBJ2-2; D remains unclear. The CDR3 has 13 residues. V was cut by 7 bases and J by 6 bases, with 13 bases left in between. Germline V CDR1 and CDR2: SGHRS, YFSETQ. CDR3 loop: CASSEFGAGELFF. Written as DNA, the CDR3 is TGCGCCAGCTCAGAGTTTGGGGCCGGGGAGCTGTTTTTT.

V is TRBV6-1 and J is TRBJ1-1; D is unclear. Per germline, CDR1 MNHNS and CDR2 SASEGT. The CDR3 extends over 12 amino acids. V was cut by 6 bases and J by 4 bases, with 9 bases left in between. The DNA for the CDR3 is TGTGCCAGCAGAGAGGTGGGCACTGAAGCTTTCTTT. It encodes CASREVGTEAFF.

The V call is TRBV10-3, the J call TRBJ2-1, with D possibly TRBD2 on 7 matching bases. V shed 2 bases and J shed 4 bases, with 15 bases lying between them. From germline, CDR1 is ENHRY and CDR2 SYGVKD. This CDR3 spans 16 amino acids. Written as DNA, the CDR3 is TGTGCCATCAGTGAGATAGGCGGGGGCCCTTACAATGAGCAGTTCTTC. Its protein is CAISEIGGGPYNEQFF.

This chain connects TRBV7-2 to TRBJ2-5; D remains unclear. Trimming took 5 bases from V and 1 from J, leaving 11 bases between them. CDR3 size: 14 residues. The V gene's germline CDR1 is SGHTA and CDR2 FQGNSA. Here the CDR3 reads CASSPVVGQETQYF. As DNA, the CDR3 is TGTGCCAGCAGCCCCGTGGTGGGCCAAGAGACCCAGTACTTC.

This chain uses TRBV19 with TRBJ1-1; no definite D call. The CDR3 covers 13 residues. Per germline, CDR1 LNHDA and CDR2 SQIVND (reference sequence). V lost 6 bases and J 0 bases, leaving 8 bases between the germline ends. The CDR3 region has the DNA TGTGCCAGTAGGGATTCGGTGAACACTGAAGCTTTCTTT. Its protein product is CASRDSVNTEAFF.

The chain links TRBV5-4 to TRBJ1-1; no firm D call. Germline V gene sequence: CDR1 SGHNT, CDR2 YYREEE (reference sequence). The CDR3 totals 12 residues. The CDR3 bases are TGTGCTTACCGGTATGGGGACACTGAAGCTTTCTTT. It codes for CAYRYGDTEAFF.

The chain joins TRBV4-3 to TRBJ1-1, with 11 positions matching TRBD1. Germline V lookup: CDR1 LGHNA, CDR2 YSLEER. The CDR3 is 14 amino acids. V gave up 5 bases and J gave up 5 bases; unmatched junction bases: 4. Here the CDR3 DNA reads TGCGCCAGCAGCGAGGACAGGGGGCAGACTGAAGCTTTCTTT. Translating gives CASSEDRGQTEAFF.

V usage is TRBV7-8 and J usage is TRBJ2-5; 15 bases map to TRBD2. The CDR3 contains 16 residues. V shed 6 bases and J 5 bases; nucleotides not matched to a gene: 7. Germline V gives CDR1 SGHVS, CDR2 FQNEAQ. CDR3 coding DNA: TGTGCCAGCAGTCCTGGGACTAGCGGGGGGAGGGAGACCCAGTACTTC. The encoded protein is CASSPGTSGGRETQYF.

The chain is built from TRBV28 and TRBJ2-3, with D unresolved. The V gene's germline CDR1 is MDHEN and CDR2 SYDVKM. The CDR3 runs to 12 residues. Trimming shortened V by 5 bases and J by 5 bases, and 8 bases separated the two germline ends. Here the CDR3 DNA reads TGTGCCAGCAGTCCGCACAAAGATACGCAGTATTTT. Translating it yields CASSPHKDTQYF.

The V gene is TRBV9, the J gene TRBJ2-2, with D possibly being TRBD2 (5 bases). Trimming shortened V by 0 bases and J by 7 bases, and 7 bases separated the two germline ends. The CDR3 is 13 amino acids. Germline CDR1 is SGDLS and CDR2 is YYNGEE. The CDR3 DNA follows: TGTGCCAGCAGCGTAGTGGGGAGCGGGGAGCTGTTTTTT. It encodes CASSVVGSGELFF.

The chain uses TRBV15 and TRBJ2-5, with D unresolved. V was clipped by 3 bases and J by 5 bases, with 19 bases between them. Germline V gives CDR1 LNHNV, CDR2 YYDKDF (reference sequence). The CDR3 is made up of 16 amino acids. The CDR3 protein is CATSSSEVGFGETQYF. DNA of the CDR3: TGTGCCACCAGCAGTAGTGAAGTAGGGTTCGGGGAGACCCAGTACTTC.

This clone was observed a few times. This chain joins TRBV9 and TRBJ2-1; possible D gene TRBD1, 5 bases. The germline CDR1 and CDR2 sequences are SGDLS and YYNGEE. Trimming pared 4 bases from V and 0 bases from J, leaving 8 bases between. This CDR3 comprises 14 residues. CDR3 bases: TGTGCCAGCAGCTGGGGCAGCTCCTACAATGAGCAGTTCTTC. It is translated as CASSWGSSYNEQFF.

The rearrangement uses TRBV2 and TRBJ2-5, with TRBD1 matching 9 bases. This CDR3 is built from 13 residues. Germline assignment: CDR1 SNHLY and CDR2 FYNNEI. J lost 3 bases, V lost 9 bases, and 5 bases had no gene match. CDR3 nucleotide sequence: TGTGCCAGTCGGACAGGGGCCGAAGAGACCCAGTACTTC. Its protein product is CASRTGAEETQYF.

The gene calls are TRBV15 and TRBJ2-3; the D is unclear. Trimming took 0 bases from V and 6 from J, leaving 4 bases between them. Germline CDR1 is LNHNV and CDR2 is YYDKDF (reference sequence). The CDR3 length is 12 residues. The CDR3 DNA is TGTGCCACCAGCAGAGATACGGATACGCAGTATTTT. Its translation: CATSRDTDTQYF.

This clone has just one count. This rearrangement joins TRBV5-1 to TRBJ2-1, with TRBD2 matching 7 bases. In germline, CDR1 is SGHRS, CDR2 YFSETQ. This CDR3 region has 15 residues. The V segment lost 1 base and the J segment 7 bases; nucleotides outside the gene matches: 8. The CDR3 coding sequence is TGCGCCAGCAGCTTGCCTCAAGCGGGGAGGAATGAGCAGTTCTTC. It yields the protein CASSLPQAGRNEQFF.

This clone appeared once. This chain joins TRBV18 and TRBJ2-3; D is unresolved. Deletions cut 0 bases from V and 0 bases from J, with 4 bases between. The germline gives CDR1 KGHSH, CDR2 LQKENI. The CDR3 contains 14 residues. CDR3 loop: CASSPPSSTDTQYF. CDR3 nucleotides: TGTGCCAGCTCACCACCGAGTAGCACAGATACGCAGTATTTT.